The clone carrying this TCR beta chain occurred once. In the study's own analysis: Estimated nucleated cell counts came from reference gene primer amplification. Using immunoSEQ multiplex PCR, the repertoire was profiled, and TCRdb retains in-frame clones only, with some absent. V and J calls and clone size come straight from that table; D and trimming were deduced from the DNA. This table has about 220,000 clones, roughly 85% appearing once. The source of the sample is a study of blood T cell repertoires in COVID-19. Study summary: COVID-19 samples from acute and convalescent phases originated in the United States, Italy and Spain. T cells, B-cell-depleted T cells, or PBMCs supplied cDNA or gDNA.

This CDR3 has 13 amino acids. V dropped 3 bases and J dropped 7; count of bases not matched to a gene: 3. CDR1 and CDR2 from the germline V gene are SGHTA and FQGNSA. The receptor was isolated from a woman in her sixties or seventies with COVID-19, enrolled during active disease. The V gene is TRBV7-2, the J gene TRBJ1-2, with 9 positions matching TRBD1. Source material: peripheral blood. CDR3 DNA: TGTGCCAGCAGCTTTAACAGGGGGCTTGGCTACACCTTC. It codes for CASSFNRGLGYTF.